Included here is one T cell receptor beta chain sequence, with context. What it binds is not known. This specimen belongs to a study of cytomegalovirus exposure and HLA in healthy donors. Overall study context: According to later analysis, the same platform produced the roughly 130 validation and several hundred first-cohort repertoires. Study-level findings and limits: TCR beta chains numbering under 200 were designated cytomegalovirus-associated. According to a subsequent analysis, TCR clusters from the first cohort were inclined to appear together in the roughly 110 validation repertoires.

Data came from immunoSEQ multiplex PCR; TCRdb stores just in-frame clones and leaves some out. The sample includes approximately 270,000 clones, around 89% of them seen just once. The CDR3 is made up of 17 amino acids. V was trimmed by 0 bases and J by 4 bases, leaving 18 bases between them. The germline V gene has CDR1 LNHNV and CDR2 YYDKDF (reference sequence). The sequence was collected from a young woman in good health and CMV-seronegative. Sequences were obtained from PBMCs. The chain has TRBV15 and TRBJ1-1; D gene unclear. The CDR3, as DNA: TGTGCCACCAGCAGAGATCCCGGAGTGATGGGGAGCACTGAAGCTTTCTTT. Its translation: CATSRDPGVMGSTEAFF.